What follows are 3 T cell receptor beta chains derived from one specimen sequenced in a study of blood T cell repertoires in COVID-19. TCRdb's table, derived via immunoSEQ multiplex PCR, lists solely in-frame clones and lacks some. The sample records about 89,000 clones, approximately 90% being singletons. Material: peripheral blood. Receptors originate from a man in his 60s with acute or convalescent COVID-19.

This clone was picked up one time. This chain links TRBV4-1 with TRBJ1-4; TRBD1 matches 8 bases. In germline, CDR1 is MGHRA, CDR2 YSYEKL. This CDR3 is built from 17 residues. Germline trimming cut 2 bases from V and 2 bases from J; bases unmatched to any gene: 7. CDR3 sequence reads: CASSQTGGFITNEKLFF. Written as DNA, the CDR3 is TGCGCCAGCAGCCAAACAGGGGGATTTATTACTAATGAAAAACTGTTTTTT.

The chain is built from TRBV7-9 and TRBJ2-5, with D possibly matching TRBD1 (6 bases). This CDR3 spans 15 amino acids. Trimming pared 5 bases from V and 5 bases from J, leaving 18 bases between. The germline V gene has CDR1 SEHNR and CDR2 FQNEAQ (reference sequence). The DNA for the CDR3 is TGTGCCAGCAGCAAGACGACAGGCTCGGGGGAGACCCAGTACTTC. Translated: CASSKTTGSGETQYF.

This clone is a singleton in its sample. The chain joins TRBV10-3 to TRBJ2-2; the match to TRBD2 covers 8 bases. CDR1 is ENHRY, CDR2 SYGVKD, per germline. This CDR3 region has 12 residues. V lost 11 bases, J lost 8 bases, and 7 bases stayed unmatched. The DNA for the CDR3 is TGTGCCCACGGGAGGGCTTTGGGGGAGCTGTTTTTT. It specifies CAHGRALGELFF.